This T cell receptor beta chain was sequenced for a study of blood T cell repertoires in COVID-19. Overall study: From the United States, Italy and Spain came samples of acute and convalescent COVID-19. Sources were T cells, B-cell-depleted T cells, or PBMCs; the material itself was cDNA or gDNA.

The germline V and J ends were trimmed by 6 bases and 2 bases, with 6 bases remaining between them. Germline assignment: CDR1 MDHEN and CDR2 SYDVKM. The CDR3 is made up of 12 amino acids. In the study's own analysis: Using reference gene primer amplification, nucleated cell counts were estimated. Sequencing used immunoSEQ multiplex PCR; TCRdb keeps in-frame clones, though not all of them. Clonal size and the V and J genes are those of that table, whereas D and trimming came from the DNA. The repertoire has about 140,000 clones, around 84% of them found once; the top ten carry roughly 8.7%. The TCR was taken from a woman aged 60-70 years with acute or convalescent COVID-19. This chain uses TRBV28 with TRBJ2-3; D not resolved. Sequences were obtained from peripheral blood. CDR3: CASRLATDTQYF. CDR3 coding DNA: TGTGCCAGCAGATTGGCCACAGATACGCAGTATTTT.